A single sample gave rise to the 27 T cell receptor beta chains below, sequenced in a study of PD-1 blockade in classical Hodgkin lymphoma. Sequencing used immunoSEQ multiplex PCR; TCRdb keeps in-frame clones, though not all of them. Of more than 30,000 clones detected, 82% appear once; the ten largest clones hold approximately 32%. All patients relapsed after autologous stem cell transplantation, and brentuximab vedotin exposure varied. The specimen comprised peripheral blood mononuclear cells (PBMCs), sampled at baseline. These receptors were taken from a human donor with classical Hodgkin lymphoma.

The V call is TRBV7-9, the J call TRBJ2-3, with D maybe TRBD1 (5 bases). The CDR3 is made up of 13 amino acids. Germline V CDR1 and CDR2: SEHNR, FQNEAQ (reference sequence). V shed 3 bases and J shed 5 bases, with 9 bases lying between them. This CDR3 reads CASSFLGVDTQYF. The CDR3 DNA reads as TGTGCCAGCAGCTTTCTAGGGGTAGATACGCAGTATTTT.

This chain links TRBV7-2 with TRBJ2-1; TRBD2 agrees at 7 bases. The germline V gene has CDR1 SGHTA and CDR2 FQGNSA. V lost 4 bases and J lost 5; bases outside the gene matches: 20. This CDR3 region has 19 residues. The CDR3: CASSSGLLEAGLWNNEQFF. CDR3 nucleotide sequence: TGTGCCAGCAGCTCTGGACTACTAGAAGCGGGATTGTGGAACAATGAGCAGTTCTTC.

The chain uses TRBV27 and TRBJ1-4; 10 nucleotides agree with TRBD1. The V gene end was trimmed by 6 bases and the J gene end by 5 bases; junction bases not matched to a gene: 6. Germline V gene sequence: CDR1 MNHEY, CDR2 SMNVEV (reference sequence). CDR3 length: 15 residues. The CDR3 is CASSPGQGRNEKLFF. DNA of the CDR3: TGTGCCAGCAGCCCGGGACAGGGGCGAAATGAAAAACTGTTTTTT.

Concerning this clone: Additional DNA sequences in this sample encode the identical CDR3. The rearrangement uses TRBV7-3 and TRBJ2-3; 8 bases line up with TRBD1. Per the germline V gene, CDR1 is SGHTA and CDR2 is FQGTGA. V lost 3 bases and J lost 0; bases outside the gene matches: 2. The CDR3 is 15 residues long. The chain's CDR3 is CASSFQGASTDTQYF. CDR3 bases: TGTGCCAGCAGCTTCCAGGGGGCTAGCACAGATACGCAGTATTTT.

The sample holds a few counts of this clone. The V gene is TRBV25-1, the J gene TRBJ2-5; tentatively, D is TRBD1 (5 bases). The germline V gene has CDR1 MGHDK and CDR2 SYGVNS. V lost 1 base and J lost 4, with 16 bases in between. The length of the CDR3 is 16 residues. The CDR3 nucleotides read TGTGCCAGCAGTGAATTAGGGGTAGACAGTGGAGAGACCCAGTACTTC. Its protein product is CASSELGVDSGETQYF.

This chain joins TRBV6-6 and TRBJ1-6; no firm D call. V shed 2 bases and J shed 8 bases, with 16 bases lying between them. The V gene's germline CDR1 is MNHNY and CDR2 SVGAGI (reference sequence). This CDR3 contains 16 residues. The CDR3 coding sequence is TGTGCCAGCAGTTACGTGCAGCCCAATAGCGATTCACCCCTCCACTTT. Translated, it gives CASSYVQPNSDSPLHF.

The V gene is TRBV10-3, the J gene TRBJ1-5; TRBD1 matches 8 bases. The germline V gene encodes CDR1 ENHRY and CDR2 SYGVKD. The CDR3 extends over 15 amino acids. Trimming cost V 4 bases and J 6 bases; bases outside gene matches: 8. The CDR3 DNA follows: TGTGCCATCAGTGCCTCAGCAGGGGGCCTTCAGCCCCAGCATTTT. Translation gives CAISASAGGLQPQHF.

This clone turned up a few times. CDR3 coding DNA: TGCGCCAGCAGCCAAGATCTTCGCTCCTATAATTCACCCCTCCACTTT. Encoded protein: CASSQDLRSYNSPLHF. The V call is TRBV4-1, the J call TRBJ1-6; D is undetermined. Germline loops: CDR1 MGHRA, CDR2 YSYEKL. Trimming took 0 bases from V and 0 from J, leaving 6 bases between them. This CDR3 region has 16 residues.

The J gene is TRBJ1-5, the V gene TRBV7-2, with unresolved D. The CDR3 is 12 amino acids. Germline V gene data show CDR1 as SGHTA and CDR2 as FQGNSA. The V gene lost 3 bases and the J gene lost 11 bases, with 11 bases spanning the gap. In DNA form, the CDR3 reads TGTGCCAGCAGCTTGCCCCCGGAATCCCAGCATTTT. This translates into CASSLPPESQHF.

The genes are TRBV6-4 and TRBJ2-1; D is perhaps TRBD1 or TRBD2 (5 bases each). Trimming pared 4 bases from V and 0 bases from J, leaving 10 bases between. CDR3 size: 15 residues. Germline V gene sequence: CDR1 MRHNA, CDR2 SNTAGT. CDR3 loop: CASSGGASSYNEQFF. DNA for the CDR3: TGTGCCAGCAGTGGAGGGGCGAGCTCCTACAATGAGCAGTTCTTC.

This clone showed up just a few times. The V call is TRBV7-3, the J call TRBJ1-6; D call uncertain. Germline CDR1 reads SGHTA; CDR2 reads FQGTGA. The CDR3 spans 14 residues. Trimming pared 2 bases from V and 6 bases from J, leaving 8 bases between. The CDR3 spells CASSLGSTNSPLHF. The CDR3, as DNA: TGTGCCAGCAGCTTAGGGTCTACTAATTCACCCCTCCACTTT.

This clone was seen more than once but under ten times. The rearrangement uses TRBV2 and TRBJ1-1; D not resolved. V lost 6 bases, J lost 0 bases, and 17 bases lay in between. Germline CDR1 is SNHLY and CDR2 is FYNNEI. The CDR3 covers 16 residues. Here the CDR3 DNA reads TGTGCCAGCAGGGAAAACGCTTGGACGGTGAACACTGAAGCTTTCTTT. This translates into CASRENAWTVNTEAFF. Full variable domain (remainder filled in from reference TRBV2 and TRBJ1-1): EPEVTQTPSHQVTQMGQEVILRCVPISNHLYFYWYRQILGQKVEFLVSFYNNEISEKSEIFDDQFSVERPDGSNFTLKIRSTKLEDSAMYFCASRENAWTVNTEAFFGQGTRLTVV.

This clone is deemed medium-sized. The chain is built from TRBV19 and TRBJ1-3; no clear D gene. The germline V and J ends were trimmed by 5 bases and 0 bases, with 11 bases remaining between them. Germline CDR1 is LNHDA and CDR2 is SQIVND (reference sequence). The CDR3 length is 15 residues. The CDR3 DNA sequence: TGTGCCAGTAGTGCCCACATGAACTCTGGAAACACCATATATTTT. It specifies CASSAHMNSGNTIYF.

The chain recombines TRBV19 with TRBJ2-7, with D unclear. CDR3 size: 15 residues. The ends were cut back, 2 bases at V and 4 bases at J, with 15 bases in the middle. Per the germline V gene, CDR1 is LNHDA and CDR2 is SQIVND (reference sequence). CDR3 residues: CASSISLGRQYEQYF. DNA of the CDR3: TGTGCCAGTAGTATAAGTTTGGGCAGGCAATACGAGCAGTACTTC.

This clone has a handful of counts. The genes are TRBV2 and TRBJ1-1; no clear D gene. The CDR3 totals 12 residues. CDR1 is SNHLY, CDR2 FYNNEI, per germline. V was shortened by 6 bases and J by 3 bases, with 8 bases between the two germline ends. The CDR3 is CASRAGYTEAFF. CDR3 nucleotide sequence: TGTGCCAGCAGAGCTGGCTACACTGAAGCTTTCTTT.

This sequence joins TRBV19 and TRBJ1-1; no reliable D call. The CDR3 runs 15 residues. Germline assignment: CDR1 LNHDA and CDR2 SQIVND (reference sequence). Trimming took off 3 bases at V and 0 bases at J, with 11 bases between the two ends. The CDR3 spells CASSISQAVNTEAFF. CDR3 DNA sequence: TGTGCCAGTAGTATCAGCCAGGCGGTGAACACTGAAGCTTTCTTT.

The chain carries TRBV19 and TRBJ2-1, with 10 positions matching TRBD2. CDR1 and CDR2 from the germline V gene are LNHDA and SQIVND (reference sequence). CDR3 length equals 15 residues. J gave up 5 bases and V 5 bases, and 6 bases lay outside the gene matches. The CDR3 region has the DNA TGTGCCAGTAGTTTGCAAGCGGGGGGGCACAATGAGCAGTTCTTC. Its translation: CASSLQAGGHNEQFF.

This clone has just one count. The CDR3 DNA sequence: TGTGCCAGTAGTATTATTGGGAACTCCTACGAGCAGTACTTC. The encoded protein is CASSIIGNSYEQYF. The chain combines TRBV19 with TRBJ2-5; no reliable D call. The end of the DNA fits TRBJ2-7 better, so the J call may be wrong. The CDR3 is 14 amino acids. Looked up from germline, CDR1 is LNHDA and CDR2 is SQIVND (reference sequence).

The rearrangement uses TRBV30 and TRBJ1-1; 7 bases agree with TRBD1. CDR3 length: 15 residues. The germline gives CDR1 GTSNPN, CDR2 SVGIG (reference sequence). J was trimmed by 1 base and V by 2 bases; bases with no gene match: 7. CDR3 protein: CAWSLTGQRNTEAFF. CDR3 nucleotides: TGTGCCTGGAGTTTGACGGGACAGAGGAACACTGAAGCTTTCTTT.

V gene TRBV6-6 combines with J gene TRBJ1-3; D uncertain. The CDR3 covers 16 residues. Germline V gene sequence: CDR1 MNHNY, CDR2 SVGAGI (reference sequence). The ends were cut back, 4 bases at V and 0 bases at J, with 13 bases in the middle. CDR3 nucleotides: TGTGCCAGCAGTTTAGGACCTCCATTCTCTGGAAACACCATATATTTT. Translation gives CASSLGPPFSGNTIYF.

This clone was seen a handful of times. The chain is built from TRBV6-6 and TRBJ1-1; 8 bases agree with TRBD1. The CDR3 sequence is 15 residues long. The trim removed 0 bases at V and 6 bases at J, leaving 6 bases unmatched. Germline V gene lookup returns CDR1 MNHNY and CDR2 SVGAGI (reference sequence). This chain's CDR3 is CASSYSSQGAAEAFF. The CDR3 region has the DNA TGTGCCAGCAGTTACTCGTCGCAGGGGGCCGCTGAAGCTTTCTTT.

The chain is built from TRBV19 and TRBJ2-7; maybe TRBD1 (5 bases). The CDR3 spans 13 residues. The germline gives CDR1 LNHDA, CDR2 SQIVND (reference sequence). V lost 5 bases, J lost 2 bases, and 10 bases lay in between. CDR3 sequence: CASSVRQPYEQYF. CDR3 nucleotides: TGTGCCAGTAGTGTCAGACAGCCCTACGAGCAGTACTTC.

This clone is medium-sized in the sample. The genes are TRBV7-6 and TRBJ2-3; D gene ambiguous. The germline V gene has CDR1 SGHVS and CDR2 FNYEAQ. V was trimmed by 1 base and J by 5 bases, leaving 7 bases between them. This CDR3 has 13 amino acids. The CDR3: CASSLGPKDTQYF. CDR3 bases: TGTGCCAGCAGCTTAGGGCCAAAAGATACGCAGTATTTT.

CDR3 protein: CASSVQKNTEAFF. Written as DNA, the CDR3 is TGTGCCAGCAGCGTTCAGAAGAACACTGAAGCTTTCTTT. This sequence joins TRBV11-3 and TRBJ1-1; D is unclear. This CDR3 comprises 13 residues. The V end was cut by 5 bases, the J end by 1 base, with 8 bases between. Germline CDR1 SGHNT, CDR2 YENEEA. Full variable domain (remainder filled in from reference TRBV11-3 and TRBJ1-1): EAGVVQSPRYKIIEKKQPVAFWCNPISGHNTLYWYLQNLGQGPELLIRYENEEAVDDSQLPKDRFSAERLKGVDSTLKIQPAELGDSAVYLCASSVQKNTEAFFGQGTRLTVV.

This clone showed up just once. The genes are TRBV19 and TRBJ2-2, with unresolved D. Germline V gives CDR1 LNHDA, CDR2 SQIVND (reference sequence). V shed 4 bases and J shed 0 bases, with 15 bases lying between them. This CDR3 contains 17 residues. CDR3 in amino acids: CASSRAPTITNTGELFF. In DNA form, the CDR3 reads TGTGCCAGTAGTAGGGCACCCACAATTACGAACACCGGGGAGCTGTTTTTT.

This clone was counted between two and nine times. The V gene is TRBV7-9, the J gene TRBJ1-2; the D gene is possibly TRBD1 (5 bases). CDR3 size: 15 residues. Germline V CDR1 and CDR2: SEHNR, FQNEAQ (reference sequence). Deletions cut 7 bases from V and 8 bases from J, with 23 bases between. The CDR3 loop reads CASKLQERYAEGYTF. The CDR3 DNA is TGTGCCAGCAAGTTACAGGAAAGATATGCGGAGGGCTACACCTTC.

The chain has TRBV5-1 and TRBJ1-2; D uncertain. Germline V gene sequence: CDR1 SGHRS, CDR2 YFSETQ. V shed 0 bases and J shed 3 bases, with 9 bases lying between them. CDR3 length: 14 residues. The CDR3 coding sequence is TGCGCCAGCAGCTTGGACAGAGCTTACTATGGCTACACCTTC. Translation: CASSLDRAYYGYTF.